This T cell receptor beta chain was captured in a study of blood T cell repertoires in COVID-19. The overall study: The United States, Italy and Spain were the sources of the acute and convalescent COVID-19 samples. T cells, B-cell-depleted T cells, or PBMCs supplied cDNA or gDNA.

In the original workflow: Reference gene primer amplification yielded estimated nucleated cell counts. Sequenced by immunoSEQ multiplex PCR; TCRdb stores in-frame clones only, minus some. V and J calls and clone size are as listed in that table; D and trimming were resolved from the DNA. Among over 200,000 clones, approximately 79% were seen once, and the ten largest hold approximately 5%. Germline V gene lookup returns CDR1 SGHRS and CDR2 YFSETQ. V shed 4 bases and J 1 base; nucleotides not matched to a gene: 6. The CDR3 runs to 15 residues. The chain uses TRBV5-1 and TRBJ1-1, with TRBD1 matching 8 bases. Sequenced input: peripheral blood. The receptor comes from a human donor in a cohort sampled during active COVID-19. The CDR3 nucleotides are TGCGCCAGCAGCGGGACAGGTTTATGGAACACTGAAGCTTTCTTT. Translation gives CASSGTGLWNTEAFF.